Sequencing of this T cell receptor beta chain was carried out in a study of control samples from healthy donors and cancer patients (dated by TCRdb to 2020 to 2021). V and J lose 0 bases and 6 bases, and a span of 18 bases separates them. Per the germline V gene (reference sequence), SEHNR is the CDR1 and FQNEAQ is the CDR2. The CDR3 spans 17 residues, from the cysteine through the phenylalanine. Only the CDR3 part of the read is kept: 51 bases, read in frame from the first base. This clone was counted between two and nine times. Its antigen is still unknown. No clone much larger than this one lies a single base away; base qualities are absent. The protocol used for the library was the immunoSEQ multiplex PCR assay. TCRdb stores this immuneACCESS table with in-frame sequences only. Part of the clones is absent; in the studies checked, under half of the shortfall reflects unresolved V genes, and no reason is known for the rest. Counted in this sample were 80,000 to 100,000 clones; approximately 86% of them appeared once. The ten largest clonotypes hold roughly 13% of the sample.

The chain is assembled from TRBV7-9 and TRBJ2-1; TRBD2 is a possible D gene, resting on 5 matching bases. This receptor was identified in a man under 40 in good health. Sequenced sample: blood. The sequence in DNA is TGTGCCAGCAGCTTAGCGCTGGGGAGCGGATTATTCAATGAGCAGTTCTTC. It translates as CASSLALGSGLFNEQFF.